A few counts support the clone carrying this T cell receptor (beta chain). Its specificity is unknown. From RNA transcripts, TCR beta CDR3 regions were amplified. During a first-round RT-PCR of the TCR CDR3, the HTBI primer set was used. TCRdb analysed the multiplex PCR reads with MiXCR anew, one entry per CDR3 protein. The sample yields over 150,000 distinct CDR3 sequences, 17% seen once. The data are from a study of T cells in Graves' hyperthyroidism and ophthalmopathy. Uncontrolled infection, other autoimmune disease, pregnancy or lactation excluded patients. General observations from the study: Among clonotypes expanded in thyroid above 0.001, most were also found in blood.

Germline lookup yields CDR1 LNHDA and CDR2 SQIVND (reference sequence). The V gene lost 6 bases and the J gene lost 0 bases, with 15 bases spanning the gap. The CDR3 runs to 16 residues. This receptor was obtained from a woman aged 45 to 65 with Graves' hyperthyroidism. This chain joins TRBV19 and TRBJ1-5; D perhaps matches TRBD1 (5 bases). Sequencing was performed on blood. CDR3 sequence (DNA): TGTGCCAGTAGCCCAGAGGGGCTTTATAGCAATCAGCCCCAGCATTTT. Its translation is CASSPEGLYSNQPQHF.